A single sample gave rise to the 8 T cell receptor beta chains below, sequenced in a study of OX40 agonist ivuxolimab in advanced cancers. Assay: immunoSEQ multiplex PCR; the TCRdb copy retains only in-frame clones and omits some. The sample contains 69,000 or so clones, about four fifths of which appear only once. The sample in question was CD4+ or CD8+ T cells sorted from blood, obtained in a trial of the OX40 agonist ivuxolimab. Receptor source: an adult with an advanced solid tumor such as melanoma, head and neck, liver or kidney cancer.

V and J are TRBV5-4 and TRBJ1-2; TRBD1 aligns across 8 bases. The length of the CDR3 is 17 residues. Per the germline V gene, CDR1 is SGHNT and CDR2 is YYREEE (reference sequence). Trimming took 0 bases from V and 4 from J; bases not matched to a gene: 11. The CDR3: CASSLGQGTAIGYGYTF. The DNA of the CDR3 is TGTGCCAGCAGCTTGGGACAGGGGACGGCTATCGGCTATGGCTACACCTTC. Drawing the rest from reference TRBV5-4 and TRBJ1-2, the complete variable domain is ETGVTQSPTHLIKTRGQQVTLRCSSQSGHNTVSWYQQALGQGPQFIFQYYREEENGRGNFPPRFSGLQFPNYSSELNVNALELDDSALYLCASSLGQGTAIGYGYTFGSGTRLTVV.

The chain combines TRBV7-2 with TRBJ2-1, with D possibly matching TRBD2 (6 bases). Germline-derived CDR1 and CDR2 are SGHTA and FQGNSA. This CDR3 is 13 amino acids long. The V and J ends lost 3 bases and 8 bases respectively, with 11 bases between them. The chain's CDR3 is CASSFVSSDEQFF. The CDR3 DNA reads as TGTGCCAGCAGCTTCGTCTCTAGCGATGAGCAGTTCTTC.

J is TRBJ2-5 and V is TRBV23-1; 9 bases line up with TRBD1. TRBV23-1 belongs to the ORF category, with a function that is uncertain. Trimming removed 5 bases from V and 4 bases from J; junction bases left unmatched: 5. This CDR3 region has 14 residues. CDR3 amino acids: CASSIQGARETQYF. CDR3 bases: TGCGCCAGCAGTATACAGGGGGCGAGAGAGACCCAGTACTTC.

The rearrangement joins TRBV2 to TRBJ2-1; D perhaps matches TRBD2 (6 bases). Germline CDR1 reads SNHLY; CDR2 reads FYNNEI. Trimming stripped 8 bases from V and 5 bases from J, with 16 bases between. CDR3 size: 14 residues. The DNA for the CDR3 is TGTGCCAGCGGTAATGCGGGGTGGGACAATGAGCAGTTCTTC. This sequence encodes CASGNAGWDNEQFF.

The chain is built from TRBV9 and TRBJ2-2; no reliable D call. Germline V gene data show CDR1 as SGDLS and CDR2 as YYNGEE. The CDR3 spans 16 residues. The ends were cut back, 4 bases at V and 0 bases at J, with 13 bases in the middle. The CDR3 loop reads CASSPDIAANTGELFF. The CDR3 bases are TGTGCCAGCAGCCCTGACATTGCCGCGAACACCGGGGAGCTGTTTTTT.

This clone came up once. The rearrangement links TRBV2 to TRBJ2-7; maybe TRBD2 (5 bases). Trimming took off 5 bases at V and 6 bases at J, with 11 bases between the two ends. Per germline, CDR1 SNHLY and CDR2 FYNNEI. The CDR3 has 12 residues. CDR3 sequence (DNA): TGTGCCAGCAGTTTGGGCCGGGGCGAGCAGTACGTC. It encodes CASSLGRGEQYV.

The genes are TRBV10-3 and TRBJ1-3; D is possibly TRBD1 (5 bases). The CDR3 totals 14 residues. Germline V gene sequence: CDR1 ENHRY, CDR2 SYGVKD. With 3 bases removed from V and 0 bases from J, the gap between germline ends came to 6 bases. The DNA for the CDR3 is TGTGCCATCAGTGACGGGGCCTCTGGAAACACCATATATTTT. Translation: CAISDGASGNTIYF.

The V call is TRBV7-2, the J call TRBJ2-1, with 9 bases aligning to TRBD1. Germline V gene sequence: CDR1 SGHTA, CDR2 FQGNSA. V lost 5 bases and J lost 6; bases outside the gene matches: 11. The CDR3 is 16 residues long. CDR3 in DNA: TGTGCCAGCAGCCCAGGGGGACAGGGACGGAGCAATGAGCAGTTCTTC. Translation gives CASSPGGQGRSNEQFF.